This section outlines one T cell receptor (beta chain) sequence together with its context. Its antigen remains unidentified. No quality values exist for individual bases; no much larger clone is one base distant. The library relied on multiplex PCR. The sample was run on an Illumina HiSeq 4000. iRepertoire HTBI primers and Arm-PCR amplification of CDR3 regions were used to construct TCR beta libraries. Gel purification was performed on PCR products prior to sequencing. On the authors' methods: Across samples, 62 TRBV and approximately 15 TRBJ segments were identified and used for gene usage analysis of CDR3 amino acid clonotypes. Filtered high-quality paired reads were merged into contigs using COPE and FqMerger. BLAST was used to align contigs to IMGT TRBV, TRBD and TRBJ reference genes, and CDR3 was defined according to IMGT. Any clonotype with a frequency above 0.1% was counted as a highly expanded clone. Shannon entropy served as the measure of repertoire diversity, while the Gini coefficient captured V-J evenness. A clonotype found in more than one individual was treated as public. The public reads were run again by TCRdb, first through fastp at Q25 and then through MiXCR, and only productive beta chains were kept. Rows matching on CDR3 protein sequence are summarized as one entry with the most common DNA and genes. These V and J calls derive from TCRdb rather than the authors' analysis. This sample lists about 440,000 distinct CDR3 sequences; just under 15% were detected once. The ten largest account for 16% of the sample.

The sample comes from a study of regulatory T cells in long-lasting Graves disease (dated by TCRdb to the early 2020s). Background for the entire study: Newly diagnosed Graves' disease patients had taken antithyroid drugs for less than 3 months. Patients with persistent Graves' disease were compared with patients with newly diagnosed Graves' disease using TCR sequencing and RNA sequencing of peripheral blood. The study was registered as a clinical trial and conducted in China. A total of some 35 samples underwent TCR sequencing, from about 13 patients with persistent Graves' disease and approximately 20 patients with newly diagnosed Graves' disease. Here is what the overall study found, with its caveats: Only the TCR beta chain was sequenced and analyzed. A larger number of public clonotypes was shared among persistent patients (over 2,500) than among newly diagnosed patients (about 990). The small sample size was acknowledged by the authors as a limitation that may reduce accuracy. The study examined only peripheral blood because the primary lesion, thyroid tissue, could not be accessed. Compared with newly diagnosed patients, persistent Graves' disease patients had lower TCR Shannon entropy and fewer highly expanded clones, which suggests clonal expansion. TRBV28, TRBJ1-2 and TRBJ2-5 were preferentially used in persistent disease, while TRBV20-1 and TRBJ2-1 were favored in newly diagnosed disease.

The CDR3 sequence holds 15 residues, the cysteine and phenylalanine included. The kept DNA is CDR3 alone, 45 bases in frame from the first base. Reading the germline V gene gives CDR1 SGHNT and CDR2 YENEEA. Relative to germline, V is 7 bases shorter and J is 6 bases shorter, with 22 bases between their ends. Reading the label with the study, this specimen's time point is: newly diagnosed GD, antithyroid drugs for less than 3 months. For both TCR sequencing and RNA sequencing, RNA was extracted from PBMCs in TRIzol. Graves' disease was diagnosed according to American Thyroid Association guidelines. Patients were recruited from an endocrinology department in Xi'an, China. Each patient gave 7.5 to 10 milliliters of peripheral blood, collected in an EDTA anticoagulant tube. Ficoll Paque Plus density gradient separation was used to isolate PBMCs, and no further T cell sorting was performed. An Agilent 2100 Bioanalyzer and agarose gel were used to check RNA quality, and a NanoDrop 2000 was used to measure RNA concentration.

The same data also contributed to another study, on T cells in Graves' hyperthyroidism and ophthalmopathy. Per that second paper: Graves' hyperthyroidism was defined as stable when no progression to ophthalmopathy occurred over 18 months of follow-up. Hyperthyroidism patients were aged 18 to 65 years and newly diagnosed, with disease duration of less than 2 months. Exclusion was applied to patients with uncontrolled infections, other autoimmune diseases, pregnancy or lactation. Diagnoses relied on clinical symptoms, serum thyroxine and TRAb, thyroid ultrasound and orbital computed tomography. The TCR CDR3 was subjected to a first round of RT-PCR using the HTBI primer set and the Qiagen OneStep RT-PCR kit. Blood samples also contained most of the expanded thyroid clonotypes (frequency above 0.001), which suggests that blood repertoires may reflect thyroid immune responses. A model built on a 13 V-J signature distinguished ophthalmopathy from stable hyperthyroidism, reaching 85% to 90% sensitivity and 81.08% specificity in cross-validation and 80%/75% in testing. In validation, progression to ophthalmopathy was predicted by the model with approximately 67% sensitivity and 72.22% specificity, a median of roughly six months before onset. A discovery cohort of roughly 100 patients, 43 with Graves' ophthalmopathy and about 58 with stable Graves' hyperthyroidism, was used to find distinguishing TCR V-J signatures. An independent validation cohort of 18 to 20 hyperthyroidism patients and over 15 patients who later progressed to ophthalmopathy tested prospective prediction of ophthalmopathy. The 100 discovery patients were randomly divided into training and test sets at a 7:3 ratio. The study also compared thyroid tissue and blood T-cell repertoires from about six Graves' hyperthyroidism patients. Once sampling was done, hyperthyroidism patients were given methimazole at a starting dose of 30 mg daily, whereas ophthalmopathy patients were given high-dose intravenous methylprednisolone. The libraries were constructed in a second round of multiplex PCR and then size-selected and purified. Sequencing of the libraries was done on an Illumina HiSeq2000 using paired-end 100 bp reads. SOAPnuke was used to process the raw data, throwing out any read that contained adapters or uncalled bases, had a mean Phred below 15, or lacked an exact constant-primer or identifier match. High-quality paired reads were merged with COPE v1.2.5, and unique nucleotide sequences were defined as clonotypes. MiTCR v1.1 was used to align clonotypes to the IMGT TRBV, TRBD and TRBJ reference segments. The analysis included only V-J combinations with a frequency above 0.0001, which together covered over 98% of the repertoires. A TCS score was defined as the ratio of F50 (clonal expansion) to E x V (chaos), with BLOSUM62-based TCRdist applied between CDR3 peptides within each V-J. Welch's t-statistics and random forest reduced several hundred V-J features to roughly 13, which were used in a naive Bayes classifier (R e1071). No statistical method was used to fix the sample size in advance, and group allocation was not hidden from the investigators. The paper describes TCR Vbeta CDR3 sequencing of around 130 peripheral blood samples, made up of about 41 ophthalmopathy patients, roughly 75 hyperthyroidism patients and about 17 progressor patients.

The V and J segments used are TRBV11-3 and TRBJ2-7; the D region is possibly TRBD1 or TRBD2, each matching across 5 bases. The sequences come from peripheral blood mononuclear cells (PBMCs), collected at new diagnosis, from a patient treated with antithyroid drugs. The TCR originated in a woman younger than 45 with Graves disease. Donor details come from another sample of the same person, matched by shared clones. CDR3 sequence: CASTPTLRGAGEQYF. Here is the DNA: TGTGCCAGCACCCCAACGCTACGAGGGGCCGGCGAGCAGTACTTC.